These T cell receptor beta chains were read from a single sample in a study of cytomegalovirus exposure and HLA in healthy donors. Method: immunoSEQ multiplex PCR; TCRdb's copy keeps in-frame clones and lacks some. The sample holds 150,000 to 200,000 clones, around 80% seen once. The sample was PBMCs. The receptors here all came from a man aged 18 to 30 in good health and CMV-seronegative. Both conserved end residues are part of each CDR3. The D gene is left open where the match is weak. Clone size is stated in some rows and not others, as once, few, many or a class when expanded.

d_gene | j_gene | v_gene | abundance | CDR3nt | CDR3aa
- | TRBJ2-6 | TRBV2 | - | TGTGCCAGCAGTGATAACAGACGGGCCAACGTCCTGACTTTC | CASSDNRRANVLTF
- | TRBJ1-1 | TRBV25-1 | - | TGTGCCAGCAGTTTACAGGGAGGGGGCACTGAAGCTTTCTTT | CASSLQGGGTEAFF
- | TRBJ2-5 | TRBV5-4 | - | TGTGCCAGCAGCTTTATCCATACAGGGTTCGGAATGCAAGAGACCCAGTACTTC | CASSFIHTGFGMQETQYF
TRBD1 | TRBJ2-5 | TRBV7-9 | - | TGTGCCAGCAGCCCACAGGGGCGGAAACAAGAGACCCAGTACTTC | CASSPQGRKQETQYF
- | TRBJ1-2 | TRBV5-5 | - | TGTGCCAGCAGCGTTGTATTCCGGGACTCCGGCTATGGCTACACCTTC | CASSVVFRDSGYGYTF
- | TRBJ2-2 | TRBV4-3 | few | TGCGCCAGCAGCCAATCCTCCAGGGGTCGGACCGGGGAGCTGTTTTTT | CASSQSSRGRTGELFF
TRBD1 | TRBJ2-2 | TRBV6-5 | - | TGTGCCAGCACCTACGACAGGGTGGTCGGGGAGCTGTTTTTT | CASTYDRVVGELFF
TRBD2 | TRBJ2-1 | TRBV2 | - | TGTGCCAGCAGTGAGGAGGGTTTTAGGGGACCTAGCGGGGGCCCCATGTGGAATGAGCAGTTCTTC | CASSEEGFRGPSGGPMWNEQFF
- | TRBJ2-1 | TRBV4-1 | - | TGCGCCAGCAGCCAAGGCGGCTTTTCCTACAATGAGCAGTTCTTC | CASSQGGFSYNEQFF
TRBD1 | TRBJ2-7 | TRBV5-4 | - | TGTGCCAGCAGCTCACACCCCAGACAGGGCGGAGATCAAACTTCCTACGAGCAGTACTTC | CASSSHPRQGGDQTSYEQYF
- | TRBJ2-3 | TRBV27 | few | TGTGCCAGCAAACTAGAGGGCCGGCGGGGAGATACGCAGTATTTT | CASKLEGRRGDTQYF
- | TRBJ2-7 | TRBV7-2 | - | TGTGCCAGCAGCCCCCTCCCCTACGAGCAGTACTTC | CASSPLPYEQYF
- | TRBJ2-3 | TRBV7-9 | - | TGTGCCAGCAGCTTACAGCTAGAGTCAGATACGCAGTATTTT | CASSLQLESDTQYF